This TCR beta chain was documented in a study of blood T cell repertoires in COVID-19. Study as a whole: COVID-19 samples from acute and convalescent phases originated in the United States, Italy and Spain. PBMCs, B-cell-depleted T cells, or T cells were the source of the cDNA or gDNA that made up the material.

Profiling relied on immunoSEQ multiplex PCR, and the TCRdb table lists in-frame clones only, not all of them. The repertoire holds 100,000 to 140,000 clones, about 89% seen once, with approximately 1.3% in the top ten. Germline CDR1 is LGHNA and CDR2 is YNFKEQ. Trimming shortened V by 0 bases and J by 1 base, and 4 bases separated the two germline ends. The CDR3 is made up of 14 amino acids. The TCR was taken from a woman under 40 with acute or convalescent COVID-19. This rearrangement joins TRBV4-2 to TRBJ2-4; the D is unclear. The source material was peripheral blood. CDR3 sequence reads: CASSQDRAKNIQYF. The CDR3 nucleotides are TGTGCCAGCAGCCAAGACAGGGCCAAAAACATTCAGTACTTC.